This T cell receptor (beta chain) stems from a study of blood T cell repertoires in COVID-19 (dated by TCRdb to the early 2020s). With respect to the entire study: Samples from collaborators originated in the United States, Italy and Spain and spanned both the acute and convalescent phases of COVID-19. The prospective study material was composed of cDNA or gDNA derived from T cells, B-cell-depleted T cells, or PBMCs. Deeply sampled blood TCRbeta repertoires from subjects exposed to, actively infected with, or recovered from COVID-19 were included in the dataset. The repertoires were released in a freely available public database intended as a resource for research on the immune response to SARS-CoV-2. Samples came from the ongoing ImmuneRACE study (first 160 participants) plus 1,254 subjects from 6 global collaborators. A de-identified subject ID, COVID-19 status, age in years and sex were almost always included in the sample metadata. Where available, HLA class I and class II types were taken from metadata supplied by the sample provider and were not determined by assay-based typing.

The paper's findings and limits, for the study overall: Clinical and demographic metadata were provided uncurated, with the amount varying by source and participant.

One collaborating source in Seattle enrolled patients during active infection and followed them longitudinally through the course of disease. Each collaborating institution followed its own protocols to collect whole blood in K2EDTA tubes. For TCRbeta analysis, collaborator samples were shipped as frozen whole blood, as isolated PBMCs, or as DNA extracted from either sample type. CDR1 and CDR2, per the germline V gene (reference sequence), are LGHDT and YNNKEL. Counted from cysteine to phenylalanine, this CDR3 has 14 amino acids. Just the 42-base CDR3 DNA is kept, in frame starting at base 1. V trim: 5 bases; J trim: 6 bases; unmatched bases: 5. A note on this clone: There is no known antigen for this receptor. No per-base quality is available; no much larger clone lies one base away.

TCRbeta CDR3 regions were amplified from genomic DNA by means of the immunoSEQ Assay, a bias-controlled multiplex PCR. As for the authors' bioinformatics: The number of nucleated cells in each sample was estimated from the amplification of reference gene primers within the assay. To quantify the absolute abundance of each unique TCRbeta CDR3 rearrangement, sequence reads were collapsed and filtered. For each sample, productive Simpson clonality was calculated as the square root of Simpson's diversity index over productive rearrangements. Entries here come from immuneACCESS through TCRdb and include only in-frame sequences with V and J called. Some clones fail to appear in such tables; in the studies checked, an unresolved V gene covers under half of the shortfall, and the cause of the remainder is unknown. The D gene and trimming were derived from the DNA, and the V and J assignments and clone size from that table. Present in this sample are 200,000 to 300,000 clones, roughly 82% of which were seen just once. Together, the top ten hold approximately 5% of the sample.

The V and J genes are TRBV3-1 (or the pseudogene TRBV3-2) and TRBJ2-1; 9 junctional bases match TRBD2. Sequencing was carried out using peripheral blood. The sequence was obtained from a woman older than 75 with COVID-19, enrolled during active disease. The CDR3 reads as follows: CASSSLTSGNEQFF. The nucleotide sequence reads TGTGCCAGCAGCTCCCTGACTAGCGGCAATGAGCAGTTCTTC.